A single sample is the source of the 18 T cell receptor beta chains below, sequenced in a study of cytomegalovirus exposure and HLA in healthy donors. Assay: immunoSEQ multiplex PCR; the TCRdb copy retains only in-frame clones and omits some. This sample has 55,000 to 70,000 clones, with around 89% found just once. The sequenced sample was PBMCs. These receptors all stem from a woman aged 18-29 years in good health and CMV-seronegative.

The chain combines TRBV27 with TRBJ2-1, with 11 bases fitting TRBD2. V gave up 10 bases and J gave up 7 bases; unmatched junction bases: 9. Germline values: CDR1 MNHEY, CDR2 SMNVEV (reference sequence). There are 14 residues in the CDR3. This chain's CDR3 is CATAWLAGGNEQFF. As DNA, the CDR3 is TGTGCCACCGCGTGGCTAGCGGGGGGTAATGAGCAGTTCTTC.

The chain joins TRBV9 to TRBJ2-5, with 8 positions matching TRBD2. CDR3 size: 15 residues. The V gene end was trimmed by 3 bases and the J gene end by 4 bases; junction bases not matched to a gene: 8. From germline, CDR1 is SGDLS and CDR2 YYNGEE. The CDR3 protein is CASSDSGTRGETQYF. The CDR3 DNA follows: TGTGCCAGCAGCGATTCCGGGACTAGAGGAGAGACCCAGTACTTC.

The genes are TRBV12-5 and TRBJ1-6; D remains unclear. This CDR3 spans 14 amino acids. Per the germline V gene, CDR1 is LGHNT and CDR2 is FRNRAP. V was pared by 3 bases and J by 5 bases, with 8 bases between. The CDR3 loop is CASGFGEHNSPLHF. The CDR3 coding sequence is TGTGCTAGTGGTTTTGGTGAGCATAATTCACCCCTCCACTTT. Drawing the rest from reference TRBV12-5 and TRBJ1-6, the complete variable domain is DARVTQTPRHKVTEMGQEVTMRCQPILGHNTVFWYRQTMMQGLELLAYFRNRAPLDDSGMPKDRFSAEMPDATLATLKIQPSEPRDSAVYFCASGFGEHNSPLHFGNGTRLTVT.

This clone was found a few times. This chain's CDR3 is CASSTWAINSPLHF. The CDR3 DNA sequence: TGTGCCAGCAGCACATGGGCCATTAATTCACCCCTCCACTTT. The V and J genes are TRBV6-5 and TRBJ1-6; D is undetermined. Germline V gene data show CDR1 as MNHEY and CDR2 as SVGAGI. The V gene lost 6 bases and the J gene lost 6 bases, with 12 bases spanning the gap. The CDR3 runs to 14 residues.

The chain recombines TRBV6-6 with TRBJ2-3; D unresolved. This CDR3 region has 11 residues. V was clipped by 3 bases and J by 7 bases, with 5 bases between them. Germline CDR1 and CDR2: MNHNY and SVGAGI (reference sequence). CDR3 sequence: CASSYLNTQYF. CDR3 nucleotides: TGTGCCAGCAGTTATTTAAATACGCAGTATTTT.

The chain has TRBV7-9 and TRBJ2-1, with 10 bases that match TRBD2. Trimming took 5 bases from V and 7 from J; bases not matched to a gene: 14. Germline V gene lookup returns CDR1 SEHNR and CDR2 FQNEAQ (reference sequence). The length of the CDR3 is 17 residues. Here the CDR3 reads CASSPSPSGGGVNEQFF. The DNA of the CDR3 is TGTGCCAGCAGCCCGTCCCCTAGCGGGGGCGGGGTGAATGAGCAGTTCTTC.

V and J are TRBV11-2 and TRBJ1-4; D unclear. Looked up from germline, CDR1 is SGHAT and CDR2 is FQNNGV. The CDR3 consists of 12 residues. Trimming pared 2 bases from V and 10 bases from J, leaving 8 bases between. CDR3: CASSLTEGKLFF. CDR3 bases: TGTGCCAGCAGCTTAACAGAAGGAAAACTGTTTTTT.

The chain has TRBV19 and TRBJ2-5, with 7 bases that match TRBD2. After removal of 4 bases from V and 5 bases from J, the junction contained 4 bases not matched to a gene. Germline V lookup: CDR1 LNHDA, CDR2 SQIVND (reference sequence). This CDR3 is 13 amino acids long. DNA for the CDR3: TGTGCCAGTAGTAATCAGGGAGGGGAGACCCAGTACTTC. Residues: CASSNQGGETQYF. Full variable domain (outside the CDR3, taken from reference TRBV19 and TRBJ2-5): DGGITQSPKYLFRKEGQNVTLSCEQNLNHDAMYWYRQDPGQGLRLIYYSQIVNDFQKGDIAEGYSVSREKKESFPLTVTSAQKNPTAFYLCASSNQGGETQYFGPGTRLLVL.

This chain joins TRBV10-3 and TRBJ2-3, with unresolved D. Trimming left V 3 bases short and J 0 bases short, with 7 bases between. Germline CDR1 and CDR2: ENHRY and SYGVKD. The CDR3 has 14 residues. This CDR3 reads CAISDNGSTDTQYF. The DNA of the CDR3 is TGTGCCATCAGTGATAACGGTAGCACAGATACGCAGTATTTT.

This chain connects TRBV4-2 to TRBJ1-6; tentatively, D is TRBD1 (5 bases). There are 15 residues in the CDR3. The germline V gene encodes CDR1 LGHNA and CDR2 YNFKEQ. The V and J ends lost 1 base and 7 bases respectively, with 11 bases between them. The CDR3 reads CASSQGQTGNSPLHF. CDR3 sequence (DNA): TGTGCCAGCAGCCAAGGACAGACTGGAAATTCACCCCTCCACTTT.

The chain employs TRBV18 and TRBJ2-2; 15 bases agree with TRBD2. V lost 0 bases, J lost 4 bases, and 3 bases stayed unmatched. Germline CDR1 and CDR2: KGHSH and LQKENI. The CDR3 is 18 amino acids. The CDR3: CASSPPVGLAGGTGELFF. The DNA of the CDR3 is TGTGCCAGCTCACCACCTGTGGGACTAGCGGGAGGCACCGGGGAGCTGTTTTTT.

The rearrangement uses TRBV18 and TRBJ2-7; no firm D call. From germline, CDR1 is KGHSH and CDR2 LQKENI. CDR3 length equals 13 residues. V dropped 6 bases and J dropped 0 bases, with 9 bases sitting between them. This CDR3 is CASSPKSSYEQYF. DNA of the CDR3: TGTGCCAGCTCCCCTAAGAGCTCCTACGAGCAGTACTTC.

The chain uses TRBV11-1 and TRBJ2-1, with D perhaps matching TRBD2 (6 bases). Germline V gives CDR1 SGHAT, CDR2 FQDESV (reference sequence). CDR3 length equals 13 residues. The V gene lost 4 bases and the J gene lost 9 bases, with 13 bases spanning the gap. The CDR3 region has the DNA TGTGCCAGCAGCTATTCGTTGGGAGGTGAGCAGTTCTTC. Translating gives CASSYSLGGEQFF.

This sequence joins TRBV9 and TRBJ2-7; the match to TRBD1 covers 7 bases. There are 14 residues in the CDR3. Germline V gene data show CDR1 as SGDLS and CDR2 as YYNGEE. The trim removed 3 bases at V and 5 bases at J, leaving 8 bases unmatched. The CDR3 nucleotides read TGTGCCAGCAGCGCCAGACAGGGAAACCACGAGCAGTACTTC. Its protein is CASSARQGNHEQYF. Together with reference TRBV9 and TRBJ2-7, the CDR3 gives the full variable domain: DSGVTQTPKHLITATGQRVTLRCSPRSGDLSVYWYQQSLDQGLQFLIQYYNGEERAKGNILERFSAQQFPDLHSELNLSSLELGDSALYFCASSARQGNHEQYFGPGTRLTVT.

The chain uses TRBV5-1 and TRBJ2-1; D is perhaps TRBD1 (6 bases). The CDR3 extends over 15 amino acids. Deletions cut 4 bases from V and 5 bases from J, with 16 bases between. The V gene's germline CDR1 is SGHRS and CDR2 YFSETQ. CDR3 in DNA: TGCGCCAGCAGCCCACGGACAGAGGCGCACAATGAGCAGTTCTTC. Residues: CASSPRTEAHNEQFF.

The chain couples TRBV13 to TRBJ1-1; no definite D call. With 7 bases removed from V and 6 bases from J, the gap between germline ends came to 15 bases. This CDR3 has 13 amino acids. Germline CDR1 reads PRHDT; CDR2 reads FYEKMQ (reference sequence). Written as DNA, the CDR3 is TGTGCCAGCACGACGGTGAGAGGATCTGAAGCTTTCTTT. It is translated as CASTTVRGSEAFF. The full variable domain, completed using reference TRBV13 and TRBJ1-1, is AAGVIQSPRHLIKEKRETATLKCYPIPRHDTVYWYQQGPGQDPQFLISFYEKMQSDKGSIPDRFSAQQFSDYHSELNMSSLELGDSALYFCASTTVRGSEAFFGQGTRLTVV.

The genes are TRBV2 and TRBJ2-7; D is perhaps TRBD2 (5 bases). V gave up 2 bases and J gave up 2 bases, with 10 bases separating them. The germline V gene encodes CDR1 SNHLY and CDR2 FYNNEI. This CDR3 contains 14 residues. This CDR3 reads CASSERSGAYEQYF. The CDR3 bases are TGTGCCAGCAGTGAAAGGAGCGGAGCCTACGAGCAGTACTTC.

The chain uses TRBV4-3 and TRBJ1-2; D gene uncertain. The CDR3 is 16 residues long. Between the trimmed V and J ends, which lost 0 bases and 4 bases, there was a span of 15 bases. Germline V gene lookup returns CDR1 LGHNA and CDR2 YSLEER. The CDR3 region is CASSQDRAGWAYGYTF. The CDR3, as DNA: TGCGCCAGCAGCCAAGACAGAGCGGGATGGGCCTATGGCTACACCTTC.